This TCR beta chain was observed in a study of T cells in Graves' hyperthyroidism and ophthalmopathy. Broader study findings: In the blood, most expanded thyroid clonotypes above 0.001 appeared as well.

This CDR3 region has 12 residues. Trimming removed 7 bases from V and 7 bases from J, with 13 bases in between. CDR1 is SGHTA and CDR2 is FQGNSA in the germline V gene. Comment on this clonotype: The target antigen is unknown. A read error may be the cause here, since a much bigger clone is one base away.

Amplified TCR beta CDR3 regions came from RNA transcripts. HTBI primers were the set used in a first-round RT-PCR of the TCR CDR3. TCRdb independently ran MiXCR on the multiplex PCR reads; one entry per CDR3 protein. The table records some 510,000 distinct CDR3 sequences, about 43% of them present only once. Stability of Graves' hyperthyroidism was defined as absent ophthalmopathy progression within 18 months. In patients aged 18 to 65, hyperthyroidism was newly diagnosed, with duration under 2 months. Patients showing uncontrolled infection, other autoimmune disease, pregnancy or lactation were ineligible.

This sequence was found in a woman aged 18-29 years with Graves' hyperthyroidism. The sample was peripheral blood or thyroid tissue (not recorded which). The chain is built from TRBV7-2 and TRBJ2-5; D may correspond to TRBD1 or TRBD2 (6 bases each). CDR3 sequence (DNA): TGTGCCAGCACCGGAGGGGGAGGGACCCAGTACTTC. Its translation: CASTGGGGTQYF.